These 23 T cell receptor beta chains were all obtained from the same sample, sequenced in a study of CD8 T cells in ankylosing spondylitis. TCRdb called the 5' RACE reads again in MiXCR, with one record for every CDR3 protein. The sample consists of approximately 250,000 distinct CDR3 sequences, about 24% of them appearing once. The specimen sequenced was blood, either unsorted or a sorted T cell fraction (not recorded which). The source is a male donor with ankylosing spondylitis or in good health (not recorded which).

The chain combines TRBV2 with TRBJ2-3, with TRBD2 identical over 16 bases. V shed 6 bases, J shed 5 bases, and the junction held 5 bases outside the gene matches. Germline V CDR1 and CDR2: SNHLY, FYNNEI. The CDR3 covers 16 residues. CDR3 bases: TGTGCCAGCAGACCGGGACTAGCGGGGGGGGAAGATACGCAGTATTTT. This codes for CASRPGLAGGEDTQYF.

The chain combines TRBV20-1 with TRBJ2-3; D gene uncertain. The CDR3 extends over 14 amino acids. Germline V lookup: CDR1 DFQATT, CDR2 SNEGSKA (reference sequence). V lost 5 bases and J 6 bases, leaving 18 bases between the germline ends. CDR3: CSAGKGRTPDTQYF. CDR3 bases: TGCAGTGCTGGGAAAGGACGGACCCCGGATACGCAGTATTTT.

Only a few counts were recorded for this clonotype. The J gene is TRBJ1-1, the V gene TRBV12-3 or TRBV12-4; TRBD1 matches 7 bases. V lost 3 bases to trimming and J lost 3 bases; unmatched junction nucleotides: 13. CDR3 size: 17 residues. The CDR3 sequence: CASSFPGTVVEDTEAFF. As DNA, the CDR3 is TGTGCCAGCAGTTTCCCGGGGACAGTAGTTGAAGACACTGAAGCTTTCTTT.

This clonotype was counted ten times or more. V is TRBV10-3 and J is TRBJ2-5, with TRBD2 matching 9 bases. This CDR3 region has 14 residues. Germline V gene data show CDR1 as ENHRY and CDR2 as SYGVKD. J was trimmed by 3 bases and V by 6 bases; bases with no gene match: 5. The CDR3, as DNA: TGTGCCATCAGGGGGGGACTAGCAGAAGAGACCCAGTACTTC. Encoded protein: CAIRGGLAEETQYF.

The CDR3 loop is CSAGPQQETQYF. CDR3 DNA sequence: TGCAGCGCGGGCCCCCAGCAAGAGACCCAGTACTTC. V and J are TRBV29-1 and TRBJ2-5; no firm D call. Trimming stripped 7 bases from V and 2 bases from J, with 11 bases between. Germline V CDR1 and CDR2: SQVTM, ANQGSEA. This CDR3 region has 12 residues.

The table lists this clonotype with many counts. The rearrangement uses TRBV20-1 and TRBJ2-7, with 10 bases matching TRBD1. Germline CDR1 DFQATT, CDR2 SNEGSKA (reference sequence). The CDR3 is 15 residues long. The trim removed 3 bases at V and 5 bases at J, leaving 10 bases unmatched. In DNA, the CDR3 is TGCAGTGCTAGTGATTTTAGGGACAGGGGCGACGAGCAGTACTTC. Residues: CSASDFRDRGDEQYF.

This clonotype occurred a few times. The chain joins TRBV5-1 to TRBJ1-1, with D tentatively TRBD1 (5 bases). CDR1 and CDR2 (germline): SGHRS, YFSETQ. The CDR3 extends over 15 amino acids. The V and J ends lost 4 bases and 0 bases respectively, with 13 bases between them. CDR3 loop: CASSVGPGMNTEAFF. The CDR3, as DNA: TGCGCCAGCAGCGTGGGTCCAGGGATGAACACTGAAGCTTTCTTT.

V usage is TRBV7-2 and J usage is TRBJ2-1, with D perhaps given as TRBD1 or TRBD2 (6 bases each). Germline V gives CDR1 SGHTA, CDR2 FQGNSA. Trimming removed 5 bases from V and 9 bases from J, with 14 bases in between. CDR3 size: 13 residues. CDR3 residues: CASSPGGGLEQFF. CDR3 nucleotides: TGTGCCAGCAGCCCCGGGGGCGGCCTTGAGCAGTTCTTC.

The chain has TRBV12-3 or TRBV12-4 and TRBJ2-2; TRBD1 agrees at 10 bases. Trimming removed 6 bases from V and 4 bases from J; junction bases left unmatched: 14. The CDR3 has 18 amino acids. CDR3 DNA sequence: TGTGCCAGCAGACCCGGGACAGGGGCTCCGGACTTCACCGGGGAGCTGTTTTTT. Amino acids: CASRPGTGAPDFTGELFF.

The V and J genes are TRBV7-3 and TRBJ2-3, with a tentative D call TRBD2 (7 bases). With 2 bases removed from V and 6 bases from J, the gap between germline ends came to 15 bases. CDR3 length: 15 amino acids. Germline-derived CDR1 and CDR2 are SGHTA and FQGTGA. The CDR3, as DNA: TGTGCCAGCAGCTTATTTGTGGGGGGGCGTGATACGCAGTATTTT. Translated: CASSLFVGGRDTQYF.

This clonotype was counted ten times or more. This rearrangement joins TRBV29-1 to TRBJ1-1; D gene unclear. Trimming left V 5 bases short and J 6 bases short, with 13 bases between. CDR3 length: 12 residues. Germline V gene lookup returns CDR1 SQVTM and CDR2 ANQGSEA. The CDR3 here is CSVTPGRAEAFF. DNA for the CDR3: TGCAGCGTTACTCCGGGGAGAGCTGAAGCTTTCTTT. Complete variable domain (other parts from reference TRBV29-1 and TRBJ1-1): SAVISQKPSRDICQRGTSLTIQCQVDSQVTMMFWYRQQPGQSLTLIATANQGSEATYESGFVIDKFPISRPNLTFSTLTVSNMSPEDSSIYLCSVTPGRAEAFFGQGTRLTVV.

In this sample, this clonotype turned up a few times. CDR3 sequence reads: CSVEGTSLQETQYF. DNA of the CDR3: TGCAGCGTTGAAGGGACTAGCCTCCAAGAGACCCAGTACTTC. The rearrangement uses TRBV29-1 and TRBJ2-5; 8 bases map to TRBD2. With V trimmed by 1 base and J by 1 base, 2 bases remained unmatched. This CDR3 has 14 amino acids. Germline CDR1 SQVTM, CDR2 ANQGSEA.

V usage is TRBV2 and J usage is TRBJ2-7; 7 bases line up with TRBD2. Germline CDR1 reads SNHLY; CDR2 reads FYNNEI. The ends lost 6 bases at V and 6 bases at J; junction bases unmatched: 11. The CDR3 runs to 14 residues. CDR3 nucleotide sequence: TGTGCCAGCAGAAGAACTAGCGCGGTGTGCGAGCAGTACTTC. Protein sequence: CASRRTSAVCEQYF.

The chain employs TRBV2 and TRBJ2-7; D ambiguous. Germline lookup yields CDR1 SNHLY and CDR2 FYNNEI. V was trimmed by 5 bases and J by 1 base, leaving 12 bases between them. The CDR3 is made up of 14 amino acids. Here the CDR3 DNA reads TGTGCCAGCAGTTACAGAAAGAGTTCCTACGAGCAGTACTTC. Translating gives CASSYRKSSYEQYF.

This clonotype was recorded at least ten times. The V call is TRBV11-2, the J call TRBJ2-1; no clear D gene. V shed 5 bases and J shed 5 bases, with 13 bases lying between them. This CDR3 has 14 residues. The germline V gene has CDR1 SGHAT and CDR2 FQNNGV. The CDR3 here is CASSPEVAHNEQFF. CDR3 nucleotides: TGTGCCAGCAGCCCCGAGGTGGCTCACAATGAGCAGTTCTTC.

This clonotype was observed many times. The chain uses TRBV6-4 and TRBJ1-6; D is perhaps TRBD1 (5 bases). The CDR3 contains 15 residues. Germline V gene sequence: CDR1 MRHNA, CDR2 SNTAGT. The germline V and J ends were trimmed by 0 bases and 7 bases, with 10 bases remaining between them. DNA of the CDR3: TGTGCCAGCAGTGACTCCTACAGGAAAAATTCACCCCTCCACTTT. Encoded protein: CASSDSYRKNSPLHF.

About this clonotype: The CDR3 does not close with the conserved phenylalanine or tryptophan, likely indicating a read error. This chain links TRBV7-3 with TRBJ2-3, with a tentative D call TRBD2 (5 bases). The V end lost 6 bases, the J end lost 3 bases, and 10 bases lay between the germline ends. Germline values: CDR1 SGHTA, CDR2 FQGTGA. The CDR3 is 13 residues long. In DNA, the CDR3 is TGTGCCAGCAGTAGAGGGATAACAGATACGCAGTATCTT. Translated, it gives CASSRGITDTQYL.

Many counts were recorded for this clonotype. The chain combines TRBV20-1 with TRBJ2-6; D call uncertain. Germline V gives CDR1 DFQATT, CDR2 SNEGSKA (reference sequence). The CDR3 runs to 14 residues. Trimming removed 5 bases from V and 0 bases from J, with 8 bases in between. CDR3 sequence reads: CSAPTISGANVLTF. The CDR3 coding sequence is TGCAGTGCTCCCACCATCTCTGGGGCCAACGTCCTGACTTTC.

This clonotype came up a few times. The chain links TRBV20-1 to TRBJ2-1; TRBD2 matches 9 bases. After removal of 0 bases from V and 16 bases from J, the junction contained 7 bases not matched to a gene. The CDR3 length is 12 residues. Germline V gene data show CDR1 as DFQATT and CDR2 as SNEGSKA (reference sequence). CDR3 bases: TGCAGTGCTAGAGAGCTGGGACTAGCCGATTTCTTC. It is translated as CSARELGLADFF.

This clonotype came up a few times. This likely traces to a read error, being one base from a far larger clone. The J gene is TRBJ2-3, the V gene TRBV12-3 or TRBV12-4; D is uncertain. This CDR3 region has 11 residues. V was pared by 3 bases and J by 7 bases, with 5 bases between. The CDR3 sequence is CASSLGNTQYF. The CDR3 DNA reads as TGTGCCAGCAGTTTGGGGAATACGCAGTATTTT.

This clonotype was observed at least ten times. The chain has TRBV12-3 or TRBV12-4 and TRBJ1-4; D is unresolved. V lost 7 bases and J lost 7, with 13 bases in between. The CDR3 totals 13 residues. The CDR3 DNA reads TGTGCCAGCAACGCCGGGCGGCGTGAAAAACTGTTTTTT. Its protein product is CASNAGRREKLFF.

This clonotype was observed many times. The V gene is TRBV20-1, the J gene TRBJ1-2; the D gene is possibly TRBD1 (5 bases). This CDR3 has 12 amino acids. CDR1 and CDR2 from the germline V gene are DFQATT and SNEGSKA (reference sequence). Trimming took 6 bases from V and 6 from J, leaving 14 bases between them. The CDR3 sequence is CSAVIGADGYTF. In DNA, the CDR3 is TGCAGTGCCGTTATAGGGGCGGATGGCTACACCTTC.

The chain couples TRBV20-1 to TRBJ2-1, with D perhaps matching TRBD1 (5 bases). Germline values: CDR1 DFQATT, CDR2 SNEGSKA (reference sequence). This CDR3 is built from 13 residues. The ends were cut back, 5 bases at V and 7 bases at J, with 15 bases in the middle. This CDR3 reads CSAWTFQGNEQFF. For the CDR3, the DNA is TGCAGTGCTTGGACATTTCAGGGAAATGAGCAGTTCTTC.